The 5 T cell receptor beta chains listed next were all sequenced from one sample in a study of T cell changes during pregnancy in multiple sclerosis. Assay: immunoSEQ multiplex PCR; the TCRdb copy retains only in-frame clones and omits some. The repertoire holds approximately 130,000 clones, roughly 95% seen once, with around 0.4% in the top ten. The sample here was peripheral blood, taken after pregnancy. These receptor sequences come from a female donor with multiple sclerosis, enrolled in a pregnancy study.

The chain is built from TRBV6-5 and TRBJ2-2, with 7 nucleotides matching TRBD1. CDR1 is MNHEY and CDR2 is SVGAGI in the germline V gene. The V segment lost 5 bases and the J segment 2 bases; nucleotides outside the gene matches: 5. This CDR3 is built from 15 residues. In nucleotides, the CDR3 is TGTGCCAGCAGTAAGGACAGGCTCAACACCGGGGAGCTGTTTTTT. It encodes CASSKDRLNTGELFF.

J is TRBJ1-5 and V is TRBV6-5, with D tentatively TRBD1 (6 bases). With 6 bases removed from V and 7 bases from J, the gap between germline ends came to 16 bases. The germline V gene encodes CDR1 MNHEY and CDR2 SVGAGI. CDR3 size: 14 residues. Here the CDR3 reads CASSQDRWTQPQHF. DNA for the CDR3: TGTGCCAGCAGCCAAGACAGGTGGACACAGCCCCAGCATTTT.

CDR3 amino acids: CASSLTENYGYTF. The CDR3 DNA is TGCGCCAGCAGCCTCACAGAAAACTATGGCTACACCTTC. The V and J genes are TRBV5-1 and TRBJ1-2; D remains ambiguous. From germline, CDR1 is SGHRS and CDR2 YFSETQ. Trimming pared 4 bases from V and 2 bases from J, leaving 9 bases between. This CDR3 has 13 residues.

This clone has only one observation. The chain combines TRBV19 with TRBJ2-7; 11 bases are shared with TRBD1. The CDR3 consists of 15 residues. CDR1 is LNHDA, CDR2 SQIVND, per germline (reference sequence). V trimming: 0 bases; J trimming: 4 bases; junction bases outside the gene matches: 2. The chain's CDR3 is CASSIDRDRGYEQYF. For the CDR3, the DNA is TGTGCCAGTAGTATAGACCGGGACAGGGGGTACGAGCAGTACTTC. Full variable domain (outside the CDR3, taken from reference TRBV19 and TRBJ2-7): DGGITQSPKYLFRKEGQNVTLSCEQNLNHDAMYWYRQDPGQGLRLIYYSQIVNDFQKGDIAEGYSVSREKKESFPLTVTSAQKNPTAFYLCASSIDRDRGYEQYFGPGTRLTVT.

The chain is built from TRBV10-3 and TRBJ2-1, with 11 positions matching TRBD2. This CDR3 spans 16 amino acids. Germline V CDR1 and CDR2: ENHRY, SYGVKD. V was clipped by 3 bases and J by 8 bases; unmatched bases: 9. The CDR3 coding sequence is TGTGCCATCAGTGATCCCGGGACTAGCGGACTCGATGAGCAGTTCTTC. It translates to CAISDPGTSGLDEQFF.